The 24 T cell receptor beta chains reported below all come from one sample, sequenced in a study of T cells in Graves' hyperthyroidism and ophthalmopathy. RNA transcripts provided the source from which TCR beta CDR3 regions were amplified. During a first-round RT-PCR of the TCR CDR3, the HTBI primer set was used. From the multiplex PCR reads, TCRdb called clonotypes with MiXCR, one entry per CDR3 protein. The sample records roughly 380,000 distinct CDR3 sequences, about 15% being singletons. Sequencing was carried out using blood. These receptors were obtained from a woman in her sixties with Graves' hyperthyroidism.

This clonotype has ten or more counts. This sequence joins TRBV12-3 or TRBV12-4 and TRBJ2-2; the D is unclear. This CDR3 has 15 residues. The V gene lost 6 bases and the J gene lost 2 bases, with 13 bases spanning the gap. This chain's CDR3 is CASSPTDGNTGELFF. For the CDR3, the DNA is TGTGCCAGCAGCCCTACCGACGGAAACACCGGGGAGCTGTTTTTT.

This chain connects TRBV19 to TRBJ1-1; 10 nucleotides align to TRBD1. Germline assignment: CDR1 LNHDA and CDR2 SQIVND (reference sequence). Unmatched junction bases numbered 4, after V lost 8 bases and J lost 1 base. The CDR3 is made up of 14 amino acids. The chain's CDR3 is CASGRDRGNTEAFF. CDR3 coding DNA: TGTGCCAGTGGCCGGGACAGGGGGAACACTGAAGCTTTCTTT.

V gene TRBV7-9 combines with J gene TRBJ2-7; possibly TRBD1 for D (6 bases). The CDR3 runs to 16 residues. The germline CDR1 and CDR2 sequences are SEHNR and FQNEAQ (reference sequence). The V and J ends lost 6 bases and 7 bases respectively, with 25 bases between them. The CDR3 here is CASSSIRGRGLGEQYF. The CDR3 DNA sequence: TGTGCCAGCAGTAGTATACGGGGCAGGGGATTAGGGGAGCAGTACTTC. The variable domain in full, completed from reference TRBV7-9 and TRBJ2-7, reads DTGVSQNPRHKITKRGQNVTFRCDPISEHNRLYWYRQTLGQGPEFLTYFQNEAQLEKSRLLSDRFSAERPKGSFSTLEIQRTEQGDSAMYLCASSSIRGRGLGEQYFGPGTRLTVT.

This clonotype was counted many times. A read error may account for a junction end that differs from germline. For the CDR3, the DNA is TGTGCCTGGAGTGCAGGGGTGGGTCAACTCTTT. Translating gives CAWSAGVGQLF. The V call is TRBV30, the J call TRBJ1-1, with a weak D call TRBD1 (6 bases). From germline, CDR1 is GTSNPN and CDR2 SVGIG (reference sequence). This CDR3 region has 11 residues.

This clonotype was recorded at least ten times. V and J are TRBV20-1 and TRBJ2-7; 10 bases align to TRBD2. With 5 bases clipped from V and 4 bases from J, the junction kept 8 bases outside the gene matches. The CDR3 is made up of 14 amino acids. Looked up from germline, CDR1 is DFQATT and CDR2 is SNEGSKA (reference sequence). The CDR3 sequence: CSAGKAGGRYEQYF. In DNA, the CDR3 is TGCAGTGCTGGGAAAGCGGGAGGGAGGTACGAGCAGTACTTC.

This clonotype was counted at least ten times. In DNA form, the CDR3 reads TGTGCCAGCAGCCTTAGCGGGATCTCCTACGAGCAGTACTTC. Protein product: CASSLSGISYEQYF. The V gene is TRBV7-9, the J gene TRBJ2-7; 8 bases fit TRBD2. This CDR3 has 14 amino acids. V shed 5 bases and J 0 bases; nucleotides not matched to a gene: 3. Germline V gene lookup returns CDR1 SEHNR and CDR2 FQNEAQ (reference sequence).

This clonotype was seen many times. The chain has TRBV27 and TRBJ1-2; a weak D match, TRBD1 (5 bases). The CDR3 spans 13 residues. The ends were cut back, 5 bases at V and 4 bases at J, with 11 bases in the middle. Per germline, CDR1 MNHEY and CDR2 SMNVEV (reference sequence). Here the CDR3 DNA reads TGTGCCAGCAGTCCCCACGGGGGCTATGGCTACACCTTC. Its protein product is CASSPHGGYGYTF.

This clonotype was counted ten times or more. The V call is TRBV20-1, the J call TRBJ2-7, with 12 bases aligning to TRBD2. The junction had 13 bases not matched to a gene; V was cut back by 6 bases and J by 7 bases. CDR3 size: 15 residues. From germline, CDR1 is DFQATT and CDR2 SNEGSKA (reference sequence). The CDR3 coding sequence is TGCAGTGCCACGTCTAGCGGGAGGGGTTCATGGGAGCAGTACTTC. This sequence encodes CSATSSGRGSWEQYF.

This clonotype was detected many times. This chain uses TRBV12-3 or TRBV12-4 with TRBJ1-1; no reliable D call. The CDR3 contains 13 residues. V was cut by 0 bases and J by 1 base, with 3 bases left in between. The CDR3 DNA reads TGTGCCAGCAGTTTAGCGGAGAACACTGAAGCTTTCTTT. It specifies CASSLAENTEAFF.

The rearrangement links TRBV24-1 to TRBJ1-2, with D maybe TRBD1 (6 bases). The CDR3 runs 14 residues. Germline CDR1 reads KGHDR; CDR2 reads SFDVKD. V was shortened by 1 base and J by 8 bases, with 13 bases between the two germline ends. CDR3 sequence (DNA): TGTGCCACCAGTGATTTCCGACAGGCTCAGGGCTACACCTTC. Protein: CATSDFRQAQGYTF.

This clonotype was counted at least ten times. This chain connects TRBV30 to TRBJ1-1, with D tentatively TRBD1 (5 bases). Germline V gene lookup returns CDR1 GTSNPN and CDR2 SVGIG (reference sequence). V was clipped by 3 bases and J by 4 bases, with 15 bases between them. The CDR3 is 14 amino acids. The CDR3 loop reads CAWSGGPVGTEAFF. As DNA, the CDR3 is TGTGCCTGGAGCGGGGGTCCGGTGGGCACTGAAGCTTTCTTT.

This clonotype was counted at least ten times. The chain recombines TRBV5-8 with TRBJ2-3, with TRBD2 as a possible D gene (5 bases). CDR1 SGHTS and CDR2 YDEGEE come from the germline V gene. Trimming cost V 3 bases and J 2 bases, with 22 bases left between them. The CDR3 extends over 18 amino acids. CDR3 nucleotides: TGTGCCAGCAGCTCCGCCCCCTACCCTAGCTCCGACACAGATACGCAGTATTTT. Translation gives CASSSAPYPSSDTDTQYF.

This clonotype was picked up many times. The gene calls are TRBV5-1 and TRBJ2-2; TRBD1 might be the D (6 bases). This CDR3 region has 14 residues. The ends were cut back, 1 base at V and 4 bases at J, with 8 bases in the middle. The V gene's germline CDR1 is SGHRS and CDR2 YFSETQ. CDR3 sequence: CASSLRGTTGELFF. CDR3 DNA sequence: TGCGCCAGCAGCTTGAGGGGGACCACCGGGGAGCTGTTTTTT. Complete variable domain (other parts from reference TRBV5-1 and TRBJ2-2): KAGVTQTPRYLIKTRGQQVTLSCSPISGHRSVSWYQQTPGQGLQFLFEYFSETQRNKGNFPGRFSGRQFSNSRSEMNVSTLELGDSALYLCASSLRGTTGELFFGEGSRLTVL.

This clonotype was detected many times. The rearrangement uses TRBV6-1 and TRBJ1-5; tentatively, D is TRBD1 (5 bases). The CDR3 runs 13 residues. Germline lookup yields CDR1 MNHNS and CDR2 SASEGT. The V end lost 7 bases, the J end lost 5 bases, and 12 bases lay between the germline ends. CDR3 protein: CASTDSIYQPQHF. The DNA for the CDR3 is TGTGCCAGCACCGACAGTATTTATCAGCCCCAGCATTTT.

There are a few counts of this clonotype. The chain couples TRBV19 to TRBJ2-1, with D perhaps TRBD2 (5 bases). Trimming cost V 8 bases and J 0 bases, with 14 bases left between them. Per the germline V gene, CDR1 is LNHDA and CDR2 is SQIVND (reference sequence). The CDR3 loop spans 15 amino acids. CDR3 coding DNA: TGTGCCAGTGCAATACAGCGGAGCTCCTACAATGAGCAGTTCTTC. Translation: CASAIQRSSYNEQFF.

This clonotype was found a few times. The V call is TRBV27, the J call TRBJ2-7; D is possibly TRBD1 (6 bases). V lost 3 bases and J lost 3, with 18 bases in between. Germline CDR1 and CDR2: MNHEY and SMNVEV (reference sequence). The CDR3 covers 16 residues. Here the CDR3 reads CASSFVRGGPGYEQYF. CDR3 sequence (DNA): TGTGCCAGCAGTTTCGTGAGAGGGGGACCGGGCTACGAGCAGTACTTC.

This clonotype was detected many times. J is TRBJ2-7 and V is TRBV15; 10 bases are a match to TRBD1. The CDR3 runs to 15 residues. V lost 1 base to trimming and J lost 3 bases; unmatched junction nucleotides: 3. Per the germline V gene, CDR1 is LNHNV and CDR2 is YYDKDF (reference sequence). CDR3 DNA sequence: TGTGCCACCAGCAGAGGGACAGGGGGATTCTACGAGCAGTACTTC. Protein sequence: CATSRGTGGFYEQYF.

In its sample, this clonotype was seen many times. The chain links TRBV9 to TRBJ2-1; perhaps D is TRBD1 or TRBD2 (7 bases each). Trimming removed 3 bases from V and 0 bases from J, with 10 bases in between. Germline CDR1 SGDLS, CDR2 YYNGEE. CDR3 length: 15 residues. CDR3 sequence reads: CASSGRGGSYNEQFF. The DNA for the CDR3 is TGTGCCAGCAGCGGCAGGGGGGGCTCCTACAATGAGCAGTTCTTC. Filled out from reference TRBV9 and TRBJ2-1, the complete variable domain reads DSGVTQTPKHLITATGQRVTLRCSPRSGDLSVYWYQQSLDQGLQFLIQYYNGEERAKGNILERFSAQQFPDLHSELNLSSLELGDSALYFCASSGRGGSYNEQFFGPGTRLTVL.

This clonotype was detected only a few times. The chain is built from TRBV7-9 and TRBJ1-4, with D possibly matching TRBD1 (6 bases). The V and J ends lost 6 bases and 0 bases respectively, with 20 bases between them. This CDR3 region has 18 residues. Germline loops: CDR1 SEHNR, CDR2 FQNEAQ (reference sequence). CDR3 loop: CASRPTGTPFATNEKLFF. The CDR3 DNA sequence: TGTGCCAGCAGACCCACCGGGACACCATTTGCAACTAATGAAAAACTGTTTTTT.

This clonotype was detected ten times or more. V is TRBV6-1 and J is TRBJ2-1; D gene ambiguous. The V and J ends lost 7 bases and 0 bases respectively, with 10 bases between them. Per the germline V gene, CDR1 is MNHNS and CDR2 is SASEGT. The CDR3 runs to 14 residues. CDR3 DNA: TGTGCCAGCAAGTCGAGTAGCTCCTACAATGAGCAGTTCTTC. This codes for CASKSSSSYNEQFF.

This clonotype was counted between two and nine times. The CDR3 is CASSQVQSFGGELFF. DNA of the CDR3: TGTGCCAGCAGCCAAGTTCAGTCTTTCGGCGGGGAGCTGTTTTTT. The chain carries TRBV3-1 and TRBJ2-2, with D uncertain. Germline V gene lookup returns CDR1 LGHDT and CDR2 YNNKEL (reference sequence). The length of the CDR3 is 15 residues. The ends were cut back, 1 base at V and 7 bases at J, with 13 bases in the middle.

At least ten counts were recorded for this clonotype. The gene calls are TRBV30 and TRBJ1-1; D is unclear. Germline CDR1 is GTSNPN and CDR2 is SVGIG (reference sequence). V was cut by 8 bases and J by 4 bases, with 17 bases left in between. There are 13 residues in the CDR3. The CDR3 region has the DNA TGTGCCCGGTCCCGAGGGTGGGGCACTGAAGCTTTCTTT. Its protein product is CARSRGWGTEAFF.

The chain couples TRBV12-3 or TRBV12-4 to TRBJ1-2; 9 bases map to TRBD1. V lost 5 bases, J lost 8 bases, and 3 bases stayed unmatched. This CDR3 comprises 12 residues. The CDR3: CASSTGGSGYTF. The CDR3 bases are TGTGCCAGCAGTACAGGGGGCTCGGGCTACACCTTC.

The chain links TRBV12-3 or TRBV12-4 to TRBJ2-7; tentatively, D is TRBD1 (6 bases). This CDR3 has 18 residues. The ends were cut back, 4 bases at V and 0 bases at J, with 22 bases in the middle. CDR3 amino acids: CASSYPPGHRLGSYEQYF. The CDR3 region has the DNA TGTGCCAGCAGTTACCCTCCGGGACACCGCCTGGGCTCCTACGAGCAGTACTTC.